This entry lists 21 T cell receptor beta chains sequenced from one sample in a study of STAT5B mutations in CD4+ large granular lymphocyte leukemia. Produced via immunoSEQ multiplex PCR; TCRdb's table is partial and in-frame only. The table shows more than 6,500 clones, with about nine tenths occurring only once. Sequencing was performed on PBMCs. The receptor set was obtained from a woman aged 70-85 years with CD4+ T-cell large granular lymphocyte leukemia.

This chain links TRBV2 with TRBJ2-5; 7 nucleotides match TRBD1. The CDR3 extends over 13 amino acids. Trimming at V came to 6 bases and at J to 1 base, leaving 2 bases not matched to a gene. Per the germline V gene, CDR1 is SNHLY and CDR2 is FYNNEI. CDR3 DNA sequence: TGTGCCAGCAGCCGGACAGGCCAAGAGACCCAGTACTTC. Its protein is CASSRTGQETQYF.

For the CDR3, the DNA is TGTGCCAGCAGCCGTACGGGCGGGGGGTACTACAATGAGCAGTTCTTC. Translation gives CASSRTGGGYYNEQFF. This sequence joins TRBV5-4 and TRBJ2-1, with TRBD2 matching over 8 bases. After removal of 4 bases from V and 3 bases from J, the junction contained 9 bases not matched to a gene. Germline lookup yields CDR1 SGHNT and CDR2 YYREEE (reference sequence). This CDR3 has 16 residues. The whole variable domain, filled in from reference TRBV5-4 and TRBJ2-1, reads ETGVTQSPTHLIKTRGQQVTLRCSSQSGHNTVSWYQQALGQGPQFIFQYYREEENGRGNFPPRFSGLQFPNYSSELNVNALELDDSALYLCASSRTGGGYYNEQFFGPGTRLTVL.

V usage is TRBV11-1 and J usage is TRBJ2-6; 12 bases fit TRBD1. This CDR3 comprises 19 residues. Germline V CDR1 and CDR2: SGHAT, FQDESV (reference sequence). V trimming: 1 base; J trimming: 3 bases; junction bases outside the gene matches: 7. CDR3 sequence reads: CASSLVGGTGGFGANVLTF. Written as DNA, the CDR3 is TGTGCCAGCAGCTTAGTCGGGGGGACAGGGGGCTTTGGGGCCAACGTCCTGACTTTC.

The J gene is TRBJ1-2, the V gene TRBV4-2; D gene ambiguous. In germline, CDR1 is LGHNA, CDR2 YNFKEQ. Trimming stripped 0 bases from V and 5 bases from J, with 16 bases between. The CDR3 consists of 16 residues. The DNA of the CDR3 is TGTGCCAGCAGCCAAGATCCTCAAGGACGAGATTATGGCTACACCTTC. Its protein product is CASSQDPQGRDYGYTF.

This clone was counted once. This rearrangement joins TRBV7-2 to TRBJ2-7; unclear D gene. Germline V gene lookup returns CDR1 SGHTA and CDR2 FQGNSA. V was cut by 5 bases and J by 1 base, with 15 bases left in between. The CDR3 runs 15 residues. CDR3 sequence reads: CASSPSRLNSYEQYF. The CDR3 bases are TGTGCCAGCAGCCCATCCCGCTTGAATTCCTACGAGCAGTACTTC.

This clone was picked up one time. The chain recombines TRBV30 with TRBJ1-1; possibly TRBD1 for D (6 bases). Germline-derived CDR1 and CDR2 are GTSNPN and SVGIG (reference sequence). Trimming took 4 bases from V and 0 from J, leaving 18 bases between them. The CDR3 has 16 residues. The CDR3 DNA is TGTGCCTGGATCGAGGGGGGGGACCCAATGAACACTGAAGCTTTCTTT. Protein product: CAWIEGGDPMNTEAFF. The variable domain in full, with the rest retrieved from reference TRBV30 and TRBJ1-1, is SQTIHQWPATLVQPVGSPLSLECTVEGTSNPNLYWYRQAAGRGLQLLFYSVGIGQISSEVPQNLSASRPQDRQFILSSKKLLLSDSGFYLCAWIEGGDPMNTEAFFGQGTRLTVV.

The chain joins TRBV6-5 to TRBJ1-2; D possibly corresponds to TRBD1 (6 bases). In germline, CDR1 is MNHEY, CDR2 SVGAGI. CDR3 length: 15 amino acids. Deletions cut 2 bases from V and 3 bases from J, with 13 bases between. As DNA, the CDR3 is TGTGCCAGCAGTTACGGGCAGGGGAGGTACTATGGCTACACCTTC. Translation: CASSYGQGRYYGYTF.

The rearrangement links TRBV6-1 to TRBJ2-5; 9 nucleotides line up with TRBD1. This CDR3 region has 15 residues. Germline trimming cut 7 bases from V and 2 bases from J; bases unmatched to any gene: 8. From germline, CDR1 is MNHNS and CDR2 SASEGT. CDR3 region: CASMRDRVGQETQYF. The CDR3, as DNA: TGTGCCAGCATGCGGGACAGGGTCGGGCAAGAGACCCAGTACTTC.

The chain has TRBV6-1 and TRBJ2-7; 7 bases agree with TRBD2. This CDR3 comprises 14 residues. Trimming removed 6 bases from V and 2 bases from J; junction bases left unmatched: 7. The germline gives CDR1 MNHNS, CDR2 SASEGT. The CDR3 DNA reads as TGTGCCAGCAGCACCAGTCGGGGGGCCTACGAGCAGTACTTC. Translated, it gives CASSTSRGAYEQYF.

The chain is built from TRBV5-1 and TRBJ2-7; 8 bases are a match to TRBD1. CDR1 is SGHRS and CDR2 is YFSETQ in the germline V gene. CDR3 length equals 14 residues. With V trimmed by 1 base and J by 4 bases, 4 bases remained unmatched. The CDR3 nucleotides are TGCGCCAGCAGCTTGCAGGACAGGGCTTACGAGCAGTACTTC. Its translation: CASSLQDRAYEQYF.

CDR3 DNA sequence: TGTGCCAGCAGCTTTAGCGGGGGTTTCTACAATGAGCAGTTCTTC. This gives the protein CASSFSGGFYNEQFF. The V call is TRBV7-2, the J call TRBJ2-1; TRBD2 agrees at 9 bases. J gave up 3 bases and V 3 bases, and 3 bases lay outside the gene matches. Germline V gene data show CDR1 as SGHTA and CDR2 as FQGNSA. The CDR3 spans 15 residues.

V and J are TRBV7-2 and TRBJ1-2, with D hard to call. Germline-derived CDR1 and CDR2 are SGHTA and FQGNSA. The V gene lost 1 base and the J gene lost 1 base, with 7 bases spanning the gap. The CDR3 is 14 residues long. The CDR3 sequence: CASSLETHNYGYTF. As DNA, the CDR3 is TGTGCCAGCAGCTTAGAGACCCATAACTATGGCTACACCTTC.

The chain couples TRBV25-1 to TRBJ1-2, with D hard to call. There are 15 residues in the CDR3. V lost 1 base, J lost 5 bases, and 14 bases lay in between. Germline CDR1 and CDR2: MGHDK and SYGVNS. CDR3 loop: CASSESGSNLYGYTF. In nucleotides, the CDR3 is TGTGCCAGCAGTGAATCTGGCAGCAACCTATATGGCTACACCTTC.

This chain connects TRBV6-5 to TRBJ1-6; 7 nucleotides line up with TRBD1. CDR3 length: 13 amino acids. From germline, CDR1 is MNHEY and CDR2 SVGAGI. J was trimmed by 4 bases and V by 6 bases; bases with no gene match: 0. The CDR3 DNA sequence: TGTGCCAGCAGGACAGGGTATAATTCACCCCTCCACTTT. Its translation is CASRTGYNSPLHF.

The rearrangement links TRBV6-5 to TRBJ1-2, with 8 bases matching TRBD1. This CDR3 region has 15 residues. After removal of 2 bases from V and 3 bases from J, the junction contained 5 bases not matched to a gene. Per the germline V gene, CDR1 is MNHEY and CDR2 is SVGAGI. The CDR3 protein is CASSYHGQGDYGYTF. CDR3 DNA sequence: TGTGCCAGCAGTTACCACGGACAGGGTGACTATGGCTACACCTTC.

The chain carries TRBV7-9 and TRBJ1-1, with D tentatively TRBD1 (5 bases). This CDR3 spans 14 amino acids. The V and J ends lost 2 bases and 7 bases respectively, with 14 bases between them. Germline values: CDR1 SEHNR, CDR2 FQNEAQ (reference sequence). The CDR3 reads CASSLNGGAVEAFF. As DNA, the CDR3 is TGTGCCAGCAGCTTAAATGGCGGGGCGGTTGAAGCTTTCTTT.

The CDR3 protein is CASGQGTNYGYTF. CDR3 DNA sequence: TGTGCCAGCGGACAGGGGACTAACTATGGCTACACCTTC. The V and J genes are TRBV2 and TRBJ1-2; 9 bases match TRBD1. CDR1 SNHLY and CDR2 FYNNEI come from the germline V gene. Germline trimming cut 8 bases from V and 0 bases from J; bases unmatched to any gene: 1. The CDR3 runs to 13 residues.

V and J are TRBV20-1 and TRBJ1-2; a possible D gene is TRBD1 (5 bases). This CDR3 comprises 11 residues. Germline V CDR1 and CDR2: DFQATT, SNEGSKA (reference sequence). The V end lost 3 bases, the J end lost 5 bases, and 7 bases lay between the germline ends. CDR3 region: CSASGGYGYTF. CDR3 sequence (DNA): TGCAGTGCTAGTGGGGGATATGGCTACACCTTC.

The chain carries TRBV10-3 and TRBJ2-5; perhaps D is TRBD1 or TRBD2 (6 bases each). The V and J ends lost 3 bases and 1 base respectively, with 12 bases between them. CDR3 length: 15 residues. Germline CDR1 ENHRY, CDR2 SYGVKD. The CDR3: CAISDGGGSQETQYF. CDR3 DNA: TGTGCCATCAGTGATGGAGGGGGGAGCCAAGAGACCCAGTACTTC.

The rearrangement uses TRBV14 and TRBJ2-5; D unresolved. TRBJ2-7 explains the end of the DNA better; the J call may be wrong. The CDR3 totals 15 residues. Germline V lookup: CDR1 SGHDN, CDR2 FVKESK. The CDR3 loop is CASSQAIGFTYEQYF. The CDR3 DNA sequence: TGTGCCAGCAGCCAAGCGATAGGGTTCACCTACGAGCAGTACTTC.

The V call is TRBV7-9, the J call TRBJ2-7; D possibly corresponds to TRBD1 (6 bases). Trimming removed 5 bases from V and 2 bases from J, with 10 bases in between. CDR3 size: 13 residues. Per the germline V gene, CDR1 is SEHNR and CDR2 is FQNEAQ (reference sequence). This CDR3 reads CASSRRGPYEQYF. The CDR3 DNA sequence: TGTGCCAGCAGCCGCAGGGGACCCTACGAGCAGTACTTC.